Given below is one TCR beta chain in context. Its antigen is still unknown. Treatment was busulfan-fludarabine conditioning, a marrow graft, and cyclophosphamide on days +3 and +4. Sequencing used immunoSEQ multiplex PCR; TCRdb keeps in-frame clones, though not all of them. The sample carries around 9,000 clones, about 83% recorded once. The record originates from a study of T cells after posttransplantation cyclophosphamide. The study, taken as a whole, reports: Tissue-infiltrating T cells from skin or gut overlapped little with blood T cells. Recipient CMV seropositivity and CMV reactivation strongly tracked TRB clonality. Donor CD8+ memory clones often dominated recipient blood repertoires at later times.

Trimming took 5 bases from V and 1 from J, leaving 8 bases between them. The CDR3 has 12 residues. Germline CDR1 and CDR2: GTSNPN and SVGIG (reference sequence). The sample was PBMCs, taken after allogeneic stem cell transplant with posttransplant cyclophosphamide. The receptor's source is a female patient between 40 and 50 years old who received an allogeneic stem cell transplant from an unrelated donor, was CMV-positive, and had no GVHD. Some T cells may have come from the graft donor. The chain joins TRBV30 to TRBJ1-1, with D possibly being TRBD1 (6 bases). The DNA for the CDR3 is TGTGCCTGGGAGACAGGGAACACTGAAGCTTTCTTT. Its translation is CAWETGNTEAFF.